The 21 T cell receptor beta chains presented below share a single source sample, sequenced in a study of T-cell memory formation after mild COVID-19. MiXCR, applied by TCRdb to the 5' RACE reads, yields one record per CDR3 protein. This sample has about 110,000 distinct CDR3 sequences, with around 15% found just once. The sequenced material came from PBMCs or a T cell subset sorted from them (not recorded which). These receptors were collected from a man aged 18 to 29 who had mild COVID-19 (a few samples of this study predate the infection). Cell type and time point are not known.

V is TRBV7-9 and J is TRBJ2-3; D remains ambiguous. CDR3 size: 12 residues. V was pared by 1 base and J by 7 bases, with 6 bases between. Germline V gene sequence: CDR1 SEHNR, CDR2 FQNEAQ (reference sequence). The CDR3 is CASSLDPYTQYF. CDR3 nucleotides: TGTGCCAGCAGCTTAGACCCCTATACGCAGTATTTT.

V and J are TRBV6-5 and TRBJ2-3, with a tentative D call TRBD2 (6 bases). Per the germline V gene, CDR1 is MNHEY and CDR2 is SVGAGI. The CDR3 totals 13 residues. V was pared by 9 bases and J by 8 bases, with 18 bases between. The CDR3 loop is CASTELNGGTQYF. CDR3 nucleotide sequence: TGTGCCAGTACTGAACTAAACGGGGGTACGCAGTATTTT.

This clonotype came up many times. The J gene is TRBJ2-1, the V gene TRBV7-6, with TRBD2 as a possible D gene (6 bases). The CDR3 has 14 residues. Germline V CDR1 and CDR2: SGHVS, FNYEAQ. Trimming took off 0 bases at V and 8 bases at J, with 11 bases between the two ends. The CDR3, as DNA: TGTGCCAGCAGCTTAGCCGGGGGTTGGGATGAGCAGTTCTTC. This codes for CASSLAGGWDEQFF.

The chain links TRBV10-3 to TRBJ2-7; a possible D gene is TRBD2 (6 bases). V lost 0 bases, J lost 6 bases, and 12 bases lay in between. The CDR3 is made up of 14 amino acids. Germline V gene data show CDR1 as ENHRY and CDR2 as SYGVKD. CDR3 sequence (DNA): TGTGCCATCAGTGAGTCTGCGGGGCCCTCCGAGCAGTACTTC. The encoded protein is CAISESAGPSEQYF.

This clonotype was counted many times. The V gene is TRBV4-1, the J gene TRBJ2-5; TRBD1 or TRBD2 may be the D gene (6 bases each). Trimming removed 1 base from V and 4 bases from J, with 19 bases in between. From germline, CDR1 is MGHRA and CDR2 YSYEKL. The CDR3 spans 17 residues. In DNA, the CDR3 is TGCGCCAGCAGCCAAGGATCTCGGGGGCCCTCAGGAGAGACCCAGTACTTC. This encodes CASSQGSRGPSGETQYF.

The V and J genes are TRBV9 and TRBJ1-2; maybe TRBD1 (6 bases). CDR3 length: 12 amino acids. V was shortened by 7 bases and J by 7 bases, with 14 bases between the two germline ends. The germline gives CDR1 SGDLS, CDR2 YYNGEE. Here the CDR3 reads CASGPGGSGYTF. The DNA of the CDR3 is TGTGCCAGCGGTCCCGGGGGCTCTGGCTACACCTTC.

The table lists this clonotype with many counts. The J gene is TRBJ2-7, the V gene TRBV25-1; D may be TRBD2 (5 bases). The V gene's germline CDR1 is MGHDK and CDR2 SYGVNS. The CDR3 runs 13 residues. V lost 5 bases to trimming and J lost 4 bases, with 12 bases between them. The CDR3 DNA reads TGTGCCAGCAGTCTGGGAGATCCGTACGAGCAGTACTTC. Translation: CASSLGDPYEQYF.

The chain has TRBV20-1 and TRBJ1-5; 8 bases align to TRBD1. Germline values: CDR1 DFQATT, CDR2 SNEGSKA (reference sequence). The CDR3 has 12 residues. In DNA, the CDR3 is TGCGGAGGACAGGGTAGCAATCAGCCCCAGCATTTT. It yields the protein CGGQGSNQPQHF.

The sample holds a few counts of this clonotype. The V call is TRBV3-1, the J call TRBJ2-3; D is uncertain. Germline loops: CDR1 LGHDT, CDR2 YNNKEL (reference sequence). V lost 4 bases and J lost 10, with 9 bases in between. CDR3 length: 11 amino acids. CDR3 nucleotides: TGTGCCAGCAGCCTGGGCAGCGCGCAGTATTTT. Encoded protein: CASSLGSAQYF.

This chain joins TRBV4-1 and TRBJ1-5, with 8 bases lining up with TRBD1. Germline V lookup: CDR1 MGHRA, CDR2 YSYEKL. V lost 8 bases to trimming and J lost 7 bases; unmatched junction nucleotides: 10. CDR3 size: 14 residues. CDR3 in DNA: TGCGCCAGCGGACTACAGGGGGGCGGGCAGCCCCAGCATTTT. This sequence encodes CASGLQGGGQPQHF.

This clonotype was detected a few times. The chain carries TRBV6-6 and TRBJ1-6; D is uncertain. The germline CDR1 and CDR2 sequences are MNHNY and SVGAGI (reference sequence). The CDR3 contains 14 residues. CDR3 coding DNA: TGTGGCACCCACGGAGGGCTCTATAATTCACCCCTCCACTTT. Translation gives CGTHGGLYNSPLHF.

This clonotype has ten or more counts. J is TRBJ2-1 and V is TRBV10-2; possibly TRBD2 for D (6 bases). The CDR3 loop spans 12 amino acids. Trimming took off 10 bases at V and 9 bases at J, with 16 bases between the two ends. Germline CDR1 and CDR2: WSHSY and SAAADI. Here the CDR3 DNA reads TGCGCCACTACGGGAGCCGACACTGAGCAGTTCTTC. Translation: CATTGADTEQFF.

The rearrangement links TRBV7-9 to TRBJ2-2; 12 bases map to TRBD2. The CDR3 has 15 amino acids. V trimming: 5 bases; J trimming: 5 bases; junction bases outside the gene matches: 3. Per germline, CDR1 SEHNR and CDR2 FQNEAQ (reference sequence). CDR3 coding DNA: TGTGCCAGCAGCCCAGGACTAGCGGGGACCGGGGAGCTGTTTTTT. This gives the protein CASSPGLAGTGELFF.

About this clonotype itself: The junction departs from the called germline gene at one end, perhaps through a read error. The chain links TRBV4-1 to TRBJ2-1, with D hard to call. This CDR3 has 13 amino acids. Germline assignment: CDR1 MGHRA and CDR2 YSYEKL. In DNA, the CDR3 is TGCGCCAGCAGCAAAGATTCTTACAATGAGCAGTTCTTC. Amino acid sequence: CASSKDSYNEQFF.

This chain links TRBV5-6 with TRBJ1-2; the match to TRBD1 covers 12 bases. Germline V CDR1 and CDR2: SGHDT, YYEEEE. The CDR3 consists of 18 residues. Trimming cost V 0 bases and J 3 bases; bases outside gene matches: 9. CDR3 bases: TGTGCCAGCAGCTTGGCCCGGGACAGGGGGCGCCTAGACTATGGCTACACCTTC. It is translated as CASSLARDRGRLDYGYTF.

The J gene is TRBJ2-2, the V gene TRBV5-1; no clear D gene. The CDR3 contains 14 residues. Germline V CDR1 and CDR2: SGHRS, YFSETQ. The V end lost 4 bases, the J end lost 3 bases, and 10 bases lay between the germline ends. CDR3 bases: TGCGCCAGCAGCCCACTTCAGGACACCGGGGAGCTGTTTTTT. Encoded protein: CASSPLQDTGELFF. The whole variable domain, filled in from reference TRBV5-1 and TRBJ2-2, reads KAGVTQTPRYLIKTRGQQVTLSCSPISGHRSVSWYQQTPGQGLQFLFEYFSETQRNKGNFPGRFSGRQFSNSRSEMNVSTLELGDSALYLCASSPLQDTGELFFGEGSRLTVL.

This clonotype was seen only a few times. V gene TRBV4-1 combines with J gene TRBJ2-7, with D tentatively TRBD1 or TRBD2 (5 bases each). The CDR3 has 15 amino acids. V was trimmed by 1 base and J by 5 bases, leaving 15 bases between them. Germline assignment: CDR1 MGHRA and CDR2 YSYEKL. The CDR3 sequence is CASSQGVTRGDEQYF. CDR3 DNA sequence: TGCGCCAGCAGCCAAGGAGTTACTAGGGGCGACGAGCAGTACTTC.

The chain links TRBV5-4 to TRBJ2-7, with TRBD2 matching over 7 bases. The CDR3 length is 13 residues. After removal of 1 base from V and 3 bases from J, the junction contained 1 base not matched to a gene. CDR1 SGHNT and CDR2 YYREEE come from the germline V gene (reference sequence). The CDR3 coding sequence is TGTGCCAGCAGCTTGACTAGCGACTACGAGCAGTACTTC. This encodes CASSLTSDYEQYF.

This chain joins TRBV4-3 and TRBJ2-1; 8 bases line up with TRBD2. Trimming took 0 bases from V and 10 from J; bases not matched to a gene: 11. The CDR3 contains 16 residues. Germline V lookup: CDR1 LGHNA, CDR2 YSLEER. CDR3 DNA: TGCGCCAGCAGCCAAGATCCCGGGGGGGGCCCCTTCGAGCAGTTCTTC. This sequence encodes CASSQDPGGGPFEQFF.

This clonotype was seen more than once but under ten times. The rearrangement uses TRBV9 and TRBJ2-5; 7 bases align to TRBD1. This CDR3 has 17 residues. The V and J ends lost 4 bases and 3 bases, in that order; junction bases with no gene match: 15. Germline CDR1 SGDLS, CDR2 YYNGEE. CDR3 coding DNA: TGTGCCAGCAGCAGCATTAACCTCCGGGACAGAAAAGAGACCCAGTACTTC. Its protein product is CASSSINLRDRKETQYF.

This clonotype was seen ten or more times. The chain employs TRBV29-1 and TRBJ2-1; D perhaps matches TRBD2 (5 bases). V lost 1 base, J lost 4 bases, and 11 bases lay in between. Germline assignment: CDR1 SQVTM and CDR2 ANQGSEA. The CDR3 spans 14 residues. Here the CDR3 DNA reads TGCAGCGTTGAAGGCTGGCGGGCTTACAATGAGCAGTTCTTC. Translating it yields CSVEGWRAYNEQFF.